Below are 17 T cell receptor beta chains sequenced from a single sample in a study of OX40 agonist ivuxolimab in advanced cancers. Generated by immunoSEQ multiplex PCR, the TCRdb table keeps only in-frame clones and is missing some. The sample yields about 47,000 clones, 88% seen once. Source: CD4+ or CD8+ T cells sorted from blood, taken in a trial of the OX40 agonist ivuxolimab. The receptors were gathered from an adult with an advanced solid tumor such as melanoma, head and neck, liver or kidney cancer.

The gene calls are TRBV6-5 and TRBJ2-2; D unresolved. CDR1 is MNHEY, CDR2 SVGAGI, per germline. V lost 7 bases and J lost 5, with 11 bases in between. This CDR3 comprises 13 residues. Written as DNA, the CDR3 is TGTGCCAGCACTTTGTTGGGTACCGGGGAGCTGTTTTTT. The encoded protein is CASTLLGTGELFF.

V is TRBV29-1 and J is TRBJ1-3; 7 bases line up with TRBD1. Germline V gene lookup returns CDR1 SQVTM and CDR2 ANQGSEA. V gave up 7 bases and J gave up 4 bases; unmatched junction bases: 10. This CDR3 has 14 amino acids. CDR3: CSATRDSSGNTIYF. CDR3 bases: TGCAGCGCGACCAGGGACAGCTCGGGAAACACCATATATTTT.

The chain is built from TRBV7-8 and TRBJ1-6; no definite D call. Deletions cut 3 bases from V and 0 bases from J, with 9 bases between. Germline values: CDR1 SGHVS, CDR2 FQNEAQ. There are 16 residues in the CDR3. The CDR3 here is CASSFQPGSYNSPLHF. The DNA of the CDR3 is TGTGCCAGCAGCTTCCAGCCGGGCTCCTATAATTCACCCCTCCACTTT.

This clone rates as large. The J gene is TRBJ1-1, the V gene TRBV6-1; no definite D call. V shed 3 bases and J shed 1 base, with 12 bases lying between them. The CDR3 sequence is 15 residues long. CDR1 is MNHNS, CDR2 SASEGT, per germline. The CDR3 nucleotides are TGTGCCAGCAGTGATTACACAGTAGAGAACACTGAAGCTTTCTTT. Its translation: CASSDYTVENTEAFF.

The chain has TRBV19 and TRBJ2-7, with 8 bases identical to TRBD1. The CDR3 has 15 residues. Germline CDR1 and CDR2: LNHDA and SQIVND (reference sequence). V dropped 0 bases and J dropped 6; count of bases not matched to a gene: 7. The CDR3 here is CASSIDVTGGREQYF. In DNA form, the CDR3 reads TGTGCCAGTAGTATAGATGTAACAGGGGGTCGCGAGCAGTACTTC.

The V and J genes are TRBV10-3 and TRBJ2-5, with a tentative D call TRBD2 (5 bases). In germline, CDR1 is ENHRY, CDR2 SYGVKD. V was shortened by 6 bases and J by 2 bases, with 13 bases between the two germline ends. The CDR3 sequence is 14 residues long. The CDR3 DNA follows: TGTGCCATCAGGGAGCCGGCGGGTCAAGAGACCCAGTACTTC. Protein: CAIREPAGQETQYF.

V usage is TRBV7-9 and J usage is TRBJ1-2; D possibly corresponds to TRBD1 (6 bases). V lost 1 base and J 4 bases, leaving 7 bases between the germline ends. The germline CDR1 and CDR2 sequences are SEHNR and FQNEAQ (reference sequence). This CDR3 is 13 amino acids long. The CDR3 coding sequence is TGTGCCAGCAGCTTAGAGGGGGTCTATGGCTACACCTTC. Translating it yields CASSLEGVYGYTF. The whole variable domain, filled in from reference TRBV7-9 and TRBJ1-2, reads DTGVSQNPRHKITKRGQNVTFRCDPISEHNRLYWYRQTLGQGPEFLTYFQNEAQLEKSRLLSDRFSAERPKGSFSTLEIQRTEQGDSAMYLCASSLEGVYGYTFGSGTRLTVV.

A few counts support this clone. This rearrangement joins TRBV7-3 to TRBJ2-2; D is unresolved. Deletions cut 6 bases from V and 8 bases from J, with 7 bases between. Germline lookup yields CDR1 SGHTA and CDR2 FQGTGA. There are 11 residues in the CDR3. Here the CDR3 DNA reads TGTGCCAGCAGTCTGATGGGGGAGCTGTTTTTT. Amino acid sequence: CASSLMGELFF.

CDR3 nucleotides: TGCAGCGTTGGTGGGGGGCGCGACTACGAGCAGTACTTC. As protein: CSVGGGRDYEQYF. The chain couples TRBV29-1 to TRBJ2-7; D could derive from TRBD1 or TRBD2 (6 bases each). V was cut by 4 bases and J by 3 bases, with 13 bases left in between. CDR1 is SQVTM, CDR2 ANQGSEA, per germline. This CDR3 region has 13 residues.

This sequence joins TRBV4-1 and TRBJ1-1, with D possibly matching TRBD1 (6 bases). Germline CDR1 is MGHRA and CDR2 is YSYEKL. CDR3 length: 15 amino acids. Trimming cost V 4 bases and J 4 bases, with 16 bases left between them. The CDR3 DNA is TGCGCCAGCAGCCCCGGGCTGGGGGCTGGCACTGAAGCTTTCTTT. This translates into CASSPGLGAGTEAFF.

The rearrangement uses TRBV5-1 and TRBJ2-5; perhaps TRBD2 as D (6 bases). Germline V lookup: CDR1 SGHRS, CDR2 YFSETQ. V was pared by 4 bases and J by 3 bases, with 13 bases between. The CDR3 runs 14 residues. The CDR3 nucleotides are TGCGCCAGCAGCCCGGGATGGGGGGAAGAGACCCAGTACTTC. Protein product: CASSPGWGEETQYF.

CDR3 coding DNA: TGTGCCAGCAGTTTAGTGGTGGGGGGCAATCAGCCCCAGCATTTT. Translated: CASSLVVGGNQPQHF. The genes are TRBV27 and TRBJ1-5; D may be TRBD1 (5 bases). The V end was cut by 2 bases, the J end by 2 bases, with 10 bases between. The CDR3 runs 15 residues. Germline V CDR1 and CDR2: MNHEY, SMNVEV (reference sequence).

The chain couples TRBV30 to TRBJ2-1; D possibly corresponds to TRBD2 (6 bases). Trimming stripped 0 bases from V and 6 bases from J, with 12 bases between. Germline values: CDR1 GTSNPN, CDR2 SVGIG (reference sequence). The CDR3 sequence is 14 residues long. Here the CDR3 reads CAWSVGGGANEQFF. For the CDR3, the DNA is TGTGCCTGGAGTGTAGGAGGCGGGGCCAATGAGCAGTTCTTC.

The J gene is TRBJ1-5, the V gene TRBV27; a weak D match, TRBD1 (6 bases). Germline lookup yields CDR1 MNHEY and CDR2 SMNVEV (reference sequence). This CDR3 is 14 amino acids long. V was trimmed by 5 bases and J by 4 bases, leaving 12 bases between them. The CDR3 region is CASSTRGPNQPQHF. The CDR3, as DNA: TGTGCCAGCAGTACCAGGGGTCCTAATCAGCCCCAGCATTTT.

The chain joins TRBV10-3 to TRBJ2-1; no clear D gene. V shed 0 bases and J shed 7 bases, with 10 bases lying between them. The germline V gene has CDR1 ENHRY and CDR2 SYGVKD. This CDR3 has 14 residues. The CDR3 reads CAISESGHQNEQFF. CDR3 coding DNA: TGTGCCATCAGTGAGTCTGGTCACCAGAATGAGCAGTTCTTC.

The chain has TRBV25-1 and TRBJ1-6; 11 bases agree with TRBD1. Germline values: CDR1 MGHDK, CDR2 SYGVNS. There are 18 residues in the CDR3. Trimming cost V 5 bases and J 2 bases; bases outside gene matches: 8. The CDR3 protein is CASSPGTGGVTYNSPLHF. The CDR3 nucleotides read TGTGCCAGCAGTCCCGGGACAGGGGGGGTCACCTATAATTCACCCCTCCACTTT.

The CDR3 here is CASSRTDFSYNEQFF. CDR3 coding DNA: TGCGCCAGCAGTCGCACTGACTTCTCCTACAATGAGCAGTTCTTC. This chain joins TRBV5-1 and TRBJ2-1; no clear D gene. Germline V gene lookup returns CDR1 SGHRS and CDR2 YFSETQ. The CDR3 length is 15 residues. V was clipped by 5 bases and J by 0 bases, with 12 bases between them.